One and the same sample provided the 4 T cell receptor beta chains below, sequenced in a study of OX40 agonist ivuxolimab in advanced cancers. Profiling relied on immunoSEQ multiplex PCR, and the TCRdb table lists in-frame clones only, not all of them. The sample lists approximately 100,000 clones, 90% occurring once. Specimen: CD4+ or CD8+ T cells sorted from blood, collected in a trial of the OX40 agonist ivuxolimab. The receptor set was obtained from an adult with an advanced solid tumor such as melanoma, head and neck, liver or kidney cancer.

V gene TRBV11-2 combines with J gene TRBJ2-5; TRBD2 matches 13 bases. TRBJ2-7 matches the DNA end more closely, so the J call is doubtful. Germline V gene sequence: CDR1 SGHAT, CDR2 FQNNGV. CDR3 length: 16 amino acids. CDR3 coding DNA: TGTGCCAGCAGCTCTTCGGGACTAGCGGGATCCTACGAGCAGTACTTC. Protein: CASSSSGLAGSYEQYF.

This sequence joins TRBV28 and TRBJ1-2; D unresolved. Germline V gene lookup returns CDR1 MDHEN and CDR2 SYDVKM. CDR3 length equals 14 residues. Between the trimmed V and J ends, which lost 6 bases and 6 bases, there was a span of 17 bases. CDR3: CASRGSSRNNGYTF. The CDR3 nucleotides are TGTGCCAGCAGGGGCTCATCCCGGAATAATGGCTACACCTTC.

V and J are TRBV7-2 and TRBJ2-5; 10 bases agree with TRBD2. CDR1 is SGHTA and CDR2 is FQGNSA in the germline V gene. Trimming at V came to 5 bases and at J to 5 bases, leaving 8 bases not matched to a gene. CDR3 length: 15 residues. CDR3 sequence: CASSGLAGAWETQYF. The CDR3 DNA reads as TGTGCCAGCAGCGGGCTAGCGGGAGCGTGGGAGACCCAGTACTTC.

The chain uses TRBV27 and TRBJ1-2; TRBD1 is a possible D gene (6 bases). The CDR3 length is 14 residues. CDR1 is MNHEY, CDR2 SMNVEV, per germline (reference sequence). The germline V and J ends were trimmed by 3 bases and 2 bases, with 10 bases remaining between them. CDR3 residues: CASSFGGGNYGYTF. The CDR3, as DNA: TGTGCCAGCAGTTTCGGAGGGGGGAACTATGGCTACACCTTC.